Below are 28 T cell receptor beta chains sequenced from a single sample in a study of patients and donors after allogeneic stem cell transplantation. TCRdb re-derived calls from the RT-PCR reads in MiXCR, one entry per CDR3 protein. This table has approximately 150,000 distinct CDR3 sequences, 25% to 35% appearing once. The sample comprised blood, either unsorted or a sorted T cell fraction (not recorded which). These receptors were taken from a human donor who was either an allogeneic HSCT recipient or a stem cell or donor lymphocyte infusion donor (not recorded which). It is not recorded whose cells these are; they may come from a transplant donor.

Written as DNA, the CDR3 is TGCGCCAGCAGCGATGCGACAGGGGGCACAGATACGCAGTATTTT. Amino acid sequence: CASSDATGGTDTQYF. The chain recombines TRBV5-1 with TRBJ2-3; 8 bases agree with TRBD1. The germline CDR1 and CDR2 sequences are SGHRS and YFSETQ. CDR3 length: 15 amino acids. The junction had 5 bases not matched to a gene; V was cut back by 4 bases and J by 1 base.

This clonotype was found a few times. The chain has TRBV7-2 and TRBJ2-5; 7 bases agree with TRBD1. This CDR3 comprises 14 residues. Germline trimming cut 3 bases from V and 4 bases from J; bases unmatched to any gene: 5. Germline V gene lookup returns CDR1 SGHTA and CDR2 FQGNSA. The CDR3 reads CASSLTGFAETQYF. CDR3 DNA: TGTGCCAGCAGCTTGACAGGGTTCGCAGAGACCCAGTACTTC.

V is TRBV7-8 and J is TRBJ1-5; D is perhaps TRBD1 (5 bases). The CDR3 has 12 residues. Germline-derived CDR1 and CDR2 are SGHVS and FQNEAQ. Trimming pared 4 bases from V and 5 bases from J, leaving 6 bases between. The DNA of the CDR3 is TGTGCCAGCAGCTCGGGGGATCAGCCCCAGCATTTT. It translates to CASSSGDQPQHF.

The chain has TRBV29-1 and TRBJ2-2, with 16 bases aligning to TRBD2. This CDR3 region has 17 residues. CDR1 is SQVTM, CDR2 ANQGSEA, per germline. Trimming cost V 4 bases and J 3 bases; bases outside gene matches: 5. The CDR3 sequence is CSVAGTSGRAYTGELFF. The CDR3 DNA is TGCAGCGTTGCCGGGACTAGCGGGAGGGCTTACACCGGGGAGCTGTTTTTT.

The V and J genes are TRBV27 and TRBJ1-2; D is uncertain. CDR1 MNHEY and CDR2 SMNVEV come from the germline V gene (reference sequence). The ends were cut back, 4 bases at V and 3 bases at J, with 12 bases in the middle. The CDR3 has 14 amino acids. In nucleotides, the CDR3 is TGTGCCAGCAGTTATAAAGCAGACTACTATGGCTACACCTTC. This codes for CASSYKADYYGYTF.

The chain uses TRBV7-9 and TRBJ2-1, with D possibly TRBD2 on 5 matching bases. Germline values: CDR1 SEHNR, CDR2 FQNEAQ (reference sequence). CDR3 length: 15 residues. Trimming pared 5 bases from V and 1 base from J, leaving 12 bases between. CDR3 sequence reads: CASSIGAVSYNEQFF. DNA of the CDR3: TGTGCCAGCAGCATTGGAGCGGTTTCCTACAATGAGCAGTTCTTC.

The V gene is TRBV29-1, the J gene TRBJ2-1; 12 nucleotides line up with TRBD2. J lost 8 bases, V lost 4 bases, and 6 bases had no gene match. CDR3 length: 14 amino acids. Per germline, CDR1 SQVTM and CDR2 ANQGSEA. The CDR3 sequence is CSVVSLAGGYEQFF. The CDR3 coding sequence is TGCAGCGTTGTTAGTCTAGCGGGAGGGTATGAGCAGTTCTTC.

J is TRBJ2-1 and V is TRBV20-1; tentative D call: TRBD2 (6 bases). Germline CDR1 is DFQATT and CDR2 is SNEGSKA (reference sequence). V lost 3 bases to trimming and J lost 7 bases, with 16 bases between them. The CDR3 runs 14 residues. CDR3 in DNA: TGCAGTGCTAGGCGGGACCCCTCGGTGAATGAGCAGTTCTTC. It translates to CSARRDPSVNEQFF.

V and J are TRBV18 and TRBJ2-1; either TRBD1 or TRBD2 may fit D (6 bases each). CDR3 length equals 15 residues. CDR1 and CDR2 (germline): KGHSH, LQKENI. Trimming left V 1 base short and J 4 bases short, with 11 bases between. The CDR3 DNA sequence: TGTGCCAGCTCACCACTGGAGGGGGAGTACAATGAGCAGTTCTTC. Translation: CASSPLEGEYNEQFF.

The sample holds many counts of this clonotype. The chain combines TRBV5-1 with TRBJ1-1, with TRBD1 matching 7 bases. CDR3 length: 14 residues. V dropped 3 bases and J dropped 11; count of bases not matched to a gene: 13. From germline, CDR1 is SGHRS and CDR2 YFSETQ. As DNA, the CDR3 is TGCGCCAGCAGCTCCCACCCCGACAGGGTTGGGGCTTTCTTT. Its protein is CASSSHPDRVGAFF.

The chain has TRBV7-9 and TRBJ2-3; perhaps TRBD2 as D (5 bases). Per the germline V gene, CDR1 is SEHNR and CDR2 is FQNEAQ (reference sequence). This CDR3 comprises 13 residues. The ends were cut back, 1 base at V and 5 bases at J, with 7 bases in the middle. The CDR3 DNA is TGTGCCAGCAGCTTAGGACGGGGAGATACGCAGTATTTT. Amino acid sequence: CASSLGRGDTQYF.

This chain links TRBV3-1 with TRBJ1-6; D might be TRBD1 (5 bases). V was trimmed by 4 bases and J by 6 bases, leaving 13 bases between them. The CDR3 consists of 15 residues. Germline CDR1 and CDR2: LGHDT and YNNKEL (reference sequence). The CDR3 is CASSPRDRRNSPLHF. The DNA of the CDR3 is TGTGCCAGCAGCCCCCGGGACCGCCGTAATTCACCCCTCCACTTT. The variable domain in full, completed from reference TRBV3-1 and TRBJ1-6, reads DTAVSQTPKYLVTQMGNDKSIKCEQNLGHDTMYWYKQDSKKFLKIMFSYNNKELIINETVPNRFSPKSPDKAHLNLHINSLELGDSAVYFCASSPRDRRNSPLHFGNGTRLTVT.

Notes on this clonotype: The junction departs from the called germline gene at one end, perhaps through a read error. This chain links TRBV12-3 or TRBV12-4 with TRBJ2-3; TRBD1 or TRBD2 may be the D gene (6 bases each). There are 15 residues in the CDR3. The CDR3 bases are TGTGCCGGCAGTTTAGATGGGGGGCGCCCAGATACGCAGTATTTT. Amino acids: CAGSLDGGRPDTQYF.

This clonotype was observed many times. This chain links TRBV18 with TRBJ1-5, with a weak D call TRBD1 (6 bases). CDR1 and CDR2 (germline): KGHSH, LQKENI. The CDR3 runs 15 residues. V lost 2 bases and J lost 3, with 11 bases in between. The CDR3 DNA is TGTGCCAGCTCACCAACACAGGGTATCAATCAGCCCCAGCATTTT. It translates to CASSPTQGINQPQHF. Full variable domain (outside the CDR3, taken from reference TRBV18 and TRBJ1-5): NAGVMQNPRHLVRRRGQEARLRCSPMKGHSHVYWYRQLPEEGLKFMVYLQKENIIDESGMPKERFSAEFPKEGPSILRIQQVVRGDSAAYFCASSPTQGINQPQHFGDGTRLSIL.

The V call is TRBV20-1, the J call TRBJ2-7; 8 bases align to TRBD2. The CDR3 spans 14 residues. Trimming took 3 bases from V and 2 from J; bases not matched to a gene: 6. The germline CDR1 and CDR2 sequences are DFQATT and SNEGSKA (reference sequence). The CDR3 protein is CSASRSGSTYEQYF. In DNA form, the CDR3 reads TGCAGTGCTAGTAGGAGCGGGAGTACCTACGAGCAGTACTTC.

V is TRBV10-3 and J is TRBJ2-3; D possibly corresponds to TRBD2 (6 bases). Germline lookup yields CDR1 ENHRY and CDR2 SYGVKD. This CDR3 is 15 amino acids long. V lost 2 bases, J lost 0 bases, and 9 bases lay in between. The DNA for the CDR3 is TGTGCCATCAGTGAGCCCCGGGGGAGCACAGATACGCAGTATTTT. Amino acid sequence: CAISEPRGSTDTQYF.

V and J are TRBV7-6 and TRBJ2-2; 12 positions agree with TRBD2. The CDR3 loop spans 19 amino acids. Trimming at V came to 5 bases and at J to 0 bases, leaving 10 bases not matched to a gene. Germline CDR1 and CDR2: SGHVS and FNYEAQ. Written as DNA, the CDR3 is TGTGCCAGCAGCCTTCAGGTCCTAGCGGGAGGGTCGAACACCGGGGAGCTGTTTTTT. It yields the protein CASSLQVLAGGSNTGELFF.

This chain joins TRBV29-1 and TRBJ2-1, with no clear D. Germline V gives CDR1 SQVTM, CDR2 ANQGSEA. V lost 2 bases and J 2 bases, leaving 13 bases between the germline ends. The CDR3 is made up of 15 amino acids. The CDR3 protein is CSVEFEGYAYNEQFF. CDR3 DNA sequence: TGCAGCGTTGAATTCGAAGGGTATGCCTACAATGAGCAGTTCTTC.

This clonotype was observed a handful of times. The chain employs TRBV7-2 and TRBJ1-4, with TRBD1 identical over 7 bases. This CDR3 region has 15 residues. J was trimmed by 8 bases and V by 2 bases; bases with no gene match: 8. CDR1 is SGHTA and CDR2 is FQGNSA in the germline V gene. CDR3 residues: CASSLSSTGREKLFF. CDR3 bases: TGTGCCAGCAGCTTATCGTCGACAGGGCGAGAAAAACTGTTTTTT.

This chain links TRBV12-3 or TRBV12-4 with TRBJ1-2; 8 bases align to TRBD1. J was trimmed by 8 bases and V by 6 bases; bases with no gene match: 8. There are 13 residues in the CDR3. CDR3 in amino acids: CASRRTGNDGYTF. In nucleotides, the CDR3 is TGTGCCAGCAGACGGACAGGGAACGACGGCTACACCTTC.

Many counts were recorded for this clonotype. The J gene is TRBJ1-2, the V gene TRBV10-3; TRBD1 is a possible D gene (5 bases). The V end was cut by 2 bases, the J end by 10 bases, with 14 bases between. Germline V CDR1 and CDR2: ENHRY, SYGVKD. CDR3 length: 13 residues. CDR3 loop: CAISETSDSDYTF. In DNA form, the CDR3 reads TGTGCCATCAGTGAGACAAGCGACAGCGACTACACCTTC.

This clonotype was picked up many times. J is TRBJ2-7 and V is TRBV10-3, with 11 bases aligning to TRBD1. The CDR3 is 15 residues long. CDR1 ENHRY and CDR2 SYGVKD come from the germline V gene. Germline trimming cut 5 bases from V and 1 base from J; bases unmatched to any gene: 4. The CDR3 here is CAISTGTGGSYEQYF. In DNA, the CDR3 is TGTGCCATCAGTACCGGGACAGGGGGATCCTACGAGCAGTACTTC.

This chain joins TRBV5-1 and TRBJ2-6; 7 bases map to TRBD1. This CDR3 spans 15 amino acids. Germline CDR1 reads SGHRS; CDR2 reads YFSETQ. With V trimmed by 4 bases and J by 3 bases, 4 bases remained unmatched. The CDR3 coding sequence is TGCGCCAGCAGCAAGACAGGGCTTGGGGCCAACGTCCTGACTTTC. Translating it yields CASSKTGLGANVLTF.

This clonotype was picked up a small number of times. The gene calls are TRBV28 and TRBJ2-1, with TRBD2 identical over 11 bases. With V trimmed by 3 bases and J by 10 bases, 14 bases remained unmatched. The length of the CDR3 is 17 residues. Germline CDR1 reads MDHEN; CDR2 reads SYDVKM. CDR3 sequence reads: CASSFPPMTSGAREQFF. In DNA, the CDR3 is TGTGCCAGCAGTTTCCCCCCCATGACTAGCGGGGCACGGGAGCAGTTCTTC.

This chain uses TRBV5-6 with TRBJ1-1; perhaps TRBD1 as D (6 bases). There are 18 residues in the CDR3. Germline values: CDR1 SGHDT, CDR2 YYEEEE. Trimming removed 3 bases from V and 0 bases from J, with 21 bases in between. This CDR3 is CASSSSSFRTEVNTEAFF. CDR3 nucleotide sequence: TGTGCCAGCAGCTCGTCCTCCTTTAGGACAGAGGTGAACACTGAAGCTTTCTTT. The whole variable domain, filled in from reference TRBV5-6 and TRBJ1-1, reads DAGVTQSPTHLIKTRGQQVTLRCSPKSGHDTVSWYQQALGQGPQFIFQYYEEEERQRGNFPDRFSGHQFPNYSSELNVNALLLGDSALYLCASSSSSFRTEVNTEAFFGQGTRLTVV.

In its sample, this clonotype was seen a few times. The chain employs TRBV4-3 and TRBJ1-2, with D tentatively TRBD1 (6 bases). Trimming removed 3 bases at V and 12 bases at J, with 14 bases between. There are 12 residues in the CDR3. CDR1 and CDR2 (germline): LGHNA, YSLEER. The CDR3 protein is CASSHPQGPHTF. CDR3 DNA sequence: TGCGCCAGCAGCCATCCACAGGGTCCCCACACCTTC.

This clonotype was recorded once. The chain joins TRBV2 to TRBJ2-1; TRBD2 aligns across 9 bases. The trim removed 2 bases at V and 6 bases at J, leaving 2 bases unmatched. The CDR3 runs to 14 residues. The germline V gene has CDR1 SNHLY and CDR2 FYNNEI. This chain's CDR3 is CASSELAGLNEQFF. The CDR3 DNA follows: TGTGCCAGCAGTGAACTAGCGGGACTCAATGAGCAGTTCTTC.

In this sample, this clonotype is medium-sized. The chain is built from TRBV27 and TRBJ1-5; D not resolved. From germline, CDR1 is MNHEY and CDR2 SMNVEV (reference sequence). The CDR3 spans 15 residues. V was shortened by 0 bases and J by 4 bases, with 10 bases between the two germline ends. The CDR3 DNA reads TGTGCCAGCAGTTTATCGGTCATTTCGAATCAGCCCCAGCATTTT. This encodes CASSLSVISNQPQHF.